The 21 T cell receptor beta chains given below trace back to one sample, sequenced in a study of blood T cell repertoires in COVID-19. Profiling relied on immunoSEQ multiplex PCR, and the TCRdb table lists in-frame clones only, not all of them. The sample holds some 87,000 clones; roughly four fifths are singletons and the top ten take around 13%. Input material: peripheral blood. The receptors were sampled from a human donor in a cohort sampled during active COVID-19.

The chain couples TRBV19 to TRBJ2-7; a weak D match, TRBD2 (6 bases). The CDR3 runs to 14 residues. Trimming took off 1 base at V and 3 bases at J, with 10 bases between the two ends. Germline assignment: CDR1 LNHDA and CDR2 SQIVND (reference sequence). CDR3 amino acids: CASSIGRGLYEQYF. The CDR3, as DNA: TGTGCCAGTAGTATAGGGAGGGGACTCTACGAGCAGTACTTC.

The chain is built from TRBV9 and TRBJ1-2, with D possibly TRBD1 on 5 matching bases. Germline CDR1 and CDR2: SGDLS and YYNGEE. The germline V and J ends were trimmed by 3 bases and 9 bases, with 15 bases remaining between them. The CDR3 extends over 13 amino acids. CDR3 in amino acids: CASSDQGRSRYTF. The CDR3 nucleotides are TGTGCCAGCAGCGATCAGGGTCGGTCGCGCTACACCTTC. Using reference TRBV9 and TRBJ1-2 for the parts outside the CDR3, the full variable domain is DSGVTQTPKHLITATGQRVTLRCSPRSGDLSVYWYQQSLDQGLQFLIQYYNGEERAKGNILERFSAQQFPDLHSELNLSSLELGDSALYFCASSDQGRSRYTFGSGTRLTVV.

V usage is TRBV5-8 and J usage is TRBJ2-3, with 8 bases aligning to TRBD2. Germline V lookup: CDR1 SGHTS, CDR2 YDEGEE. There are 15 residues in the CDR3. V lost 0 bases and J lost 1; bases outside the gene matches: 1. CDR3 sequence: CASSLGRGGTDTQYF. The CDR3 region has the DNA TGTGCCAGCAGCTTGGGGCGGGGGGGCACAGATACGCAGTATTTT.

V is TRBV5-5 and J is TRBJ1-2; no clear D. CDR1 is SGHKS and CDR2 is YYEKEE in the germline V gene (reference sequence). The CDR3 spans 14 residues. Trimming took 4 bases from V and 0 from J, leaving 10 bases between them. The CDR3 nucleotides read TGTGCCAGCAGCGGAGGGAAAGCTAACTATGGCTACACCTTC. Its protein product is CASSGGKANYGYTF.

This chain uses TRBV11-2 with TRBJ2-7; the D gene is possibly TRBD1 (6 bases). Germline loops: CDR1 SGHAT, CDR2 FQNNGV. V dropped 5 bases and J dropped 0 bases, with 17 bases sitting between them. The CDR3 has 16 residues. The CDR3 DNA follows: TGTGCCAGCAGCCCCCGGGGCAGGGGCCGCTCCTACGAGCAGTACTTC. The encoded protein is CASSPRGRGRSYEQYF.

This clone appeared a few times. The chain uses TRBV11-3 and TRBJ2-1; 7 bases align to TRBD1. J gave up 0 bases and V 5 bases, and 4 bases lay outside the gene matches. The CDR3 totals 15 residues. Looked up from germline, CDR1 is SGHNT and CDR2 is YENEEA. The CDR3 spells CASSRAGGSYNEQFF. As DNA, the CDR3 is TGTGCCAGCAGCCGGGCAGGGGGCTCCTACAATGAGCAGTTCTTC.

J is TRBJ1-1 and V is TRBV11-1; 8 nucleotides line up with TRBD1. J gave up 3 bases and V 3 bases, and 3 bases lay outside the gene matches. The CDR3 has 14 amino acids. Germline V gene sequence: CDR1 SGHAT, CDR2 FQDESV (reference sequence). CDR3: CASSFGQGDTEAFF. The CDR3 DNA sequence: TGTGCCAGCAGCTTCGGACAGGGAGACACTGAAGCTTTCTTT.

This clone showed up just a few times. The chain links TRBV24-1 to TRBJ1-2; TRBD1 is a possible D gene (6 bases). Looked up from germline, CDR1 is KGHDR and CDR2 is SFDVKD. This CDR3 is built from 15 residues. The V and J ends lost 3 bases and 4 bases respectively, with 14 bases between them. The CDR3 loop is CATSDAQTGTYGYTF. The CDR3 DNA follows: TGTGCCACCAGTGATGCCCAAACAGGGACCTATGGCTACACCTTC.

This chain connects TRBV7-2 to TRBJ2-1; 10 nucleotides match TRBD2. J lost 8 bases, V lost 6 bases, and 7 bases had no gene match. This CDR3 spans 14 amino acids. From germline, CDR1 is SGHTA and CDR2 FQGNSA. The CDR3 coding sequence is TGTGCCAGCAGTTCGGCTAGCGGGGGCGATGAGCAGTTCTTC. Translated: CASSSASGGDEQFF.

The DNA of the CDR3 is TGTGCCAGCAGCGTATATGTATCGGGGGAAGAGACCCAGTACTTC. Its protein product is CASSVYVSGEETQYF. The chain joins TRBV9 to TRBJ2-5; TRBD2 is a possible D gene (6 bases). This CDR3 has 15 residues. V lost 1 base and J 3 bases, leaving 13 bases between the germline ends. Germline V gene data show CDR1 as SGDLS and CDR2 as YYNGEE.

CDR3 in DNA: TGTGCCAGCAGTTTCACAGGGAACGAGCAGTACTTC. As protein: CASSFTGNEQYF. The rearrangement links TRBV2 to TRBJ2-7; possible D gene TRBD1, 6 bases. Trimming pared 5 bases from V and 5 bases from J, leaving 10 bases between. Germline loops: CDR1 SNHLY, CDR2 FYNNEI. This CDR3 is 12 amino acids long.

CDR3 bases: TGTGCCAGCAGCTTTACGACGGGGTTCACCGGAAACACCATATATTTT. It encodes CASSFTTGFTGNTIYF. This chain uses TRBV5-6 with TRBJ1-3; no definite D call. Trimming stripped 2 bases from V and 4 bases from J, with 16 bases between. There are 16 residues in the CDR3. The germline V gene encodes CDR1 SGHDT and CDR2 YYEEEE.

The rearrangement uses TRBV7-2 and TRBJ2-1; 9 nucleotides line up with TRBD2. Germline V gene sequence: CDR1 SGHTA, CDR2 FQGNSA. With 2 bases clipped from V and 4 bases from J, the junction kept 3 bases outside the gene matches. This CDR3 comprises 15 residues. For the CDR3, the DNA is TGTGCCAGCAGCTTAAGGCGGGGGGGATACAATGAGCAGTTCTTC. It encodes CASSLRRGGYNEQFF. Together with reference TRBV7-2 and TRBJ2-1, the CDR3 gives the full variable domain: GAGVSQSPSNKVTEKGKDVELRCDPISGHTALYWYRQSLGQGLEFLIYFQGNSAPDKSGLPSDRFSAERTGGSVSTLTIQRTQQEDSAVYLCASSLRRGGYNEQFFGPGTRLTVL.

The rearrangement joins TRBV6-4 to TRBJ2-3; possible D gene TRBD1, 6 bases. The CDR3 is 14 amino acids. V was clipped by 5 bases and J by 4 bases, with 13 bases between them. CDR1 and CDR2 from the germline V gene are MRHNA and SNTAGT. CDR3 amino acids: CASSMGQWADTQYF. DNA for the CDR3: TGTGCCAGCAGTATGGGACAATGGGCAGATACGCAGTATTTT.

The chain joins TRBV6-5 to TRBJ2-7; 9 nucleotides line up with TRBD1. Per germline, CDR1 MNHEY and CDR2 SVGAGI. This CDR3 spans 14 amino acids. The V segment lost 5 bases and the J segment 3 bases; nucleotides outside the gene matches: 5. Written as DNA, the CDR3 is TGTGCCAGCAGTAAGGGGACAGGGAACTACGAGCAGTACTTC. Amino acid sequence: CASSKGTGNYEQYF.

This rearrangement joins TRBV30 to TRBJ1-3, with D tentatively TRBD1 (6 bases). Trimming stripped 5 bases from V and 0 bases from J, with 8 bases between. The germline CDR1 and CDR2 sequences are GTSNPN and SVGIG (reference sequence). This CDR3 comprises 13 residues. CDR3 sequence reads: CAWGTYSGNTIYF. In nucleotides, the CDR3 is TGTGCCTGGGGGACATACTCTGGAAACACCATATATTTT.

This rearrangement joins TRBV27 to TRBJ1-2; D gene ambiguous. The V and J ends lost 1 base and 4 bases respectively, with 7 bases between them. CDR1 and CDR2 (germline): MNHEY, SMNVEV (reference sequence). The CDR3 runs to 13 residues. The CDR3 protein is CASSLFFGYGYTF. CDR3 nucleotide sequence: TGTGCCAGCAGTTTATTTTTCGGCTATGGCTACACCTTC.

The V gene is TRBV3-1 (or the pseudogene TRBV3-2), the J gene TRBJ2-3; D gene ambiguous. Looked up from germline, CDR1 is LGHDT and CDR2 is YNNKEL (reference sequence). V shed 6 bases and J shed 4 bases, with 8 bases lying between them. CDR3 size: 12 residues. The CDR3 region is CASSRTADTQYF. The CDR3 coding sequence is TGTGCCAGCAGTCGAACGGCAGATACGCAGTATTTT.

The gene calls are TRBV4-2 and TRBJ2-5, with 7 bases fitting TRBD1. The junction had 4 bases not matched to a gene; V was cut back by 4 bases and J by 2 bases. This CDR3 comprises 14 residues. CDR1 and CDR2 from the germline V gene are LGHNA and YNFKEQ. CDR3 protein: CASSPRDRQETQYF. The CDR3 coding sequence is TGTGCCAGCAGCCCCCGGGACAGACAAGAGACCCAGTACTTC.

The rearrangement joins TRBV5-1 to TRBJ1-3; 9 nucleotides line up with TRBD1. J was trimmed by 0 bases and V by 3 bases; bases with no gene match: 4. Germline CDR1 is SGHRS and CDR2 is YFSETQ. The CDR3 consists of 16 residues. CDR3 nucleotide sequence: TGCGCCAGCAGCTGGGACAGGGCGACCTCTGGAAACACCATATATTTT. The encoded protein is CASSWDRATSGNTIYF. The variable domain in full, with the rest retrieved from reference TRBV5-1 and TRBJ1-3, is KAGVTQTPRYLIKTRGQQVTLSCSPISGHRSVSWYQQTPGQGLQFLFEYFSETQRNKGNFPGRFSGRQFSNSRSEMNVSTLELGDSALYLCASSWDRATSGNTIYFGEGSWLTVV.

This clone was detected only once. The rearrangement joins TRBV2 to TRBJ1-4; possibly TRBD1 for D (5 bases). V was shortened by 6 bases and J by 0 bases, with 8 bases between the two germline ends. Germline V gene sequence: CDR1 SNHLY, CDR2 FYNNEI. The CDR3 is 14 residues long. The CDR3, as DNA: TGTGCCAGCAGGACAGCTGCAACTAATGAAAAACTGTTTTTT. Translated: CASRTAATNEKLFF.